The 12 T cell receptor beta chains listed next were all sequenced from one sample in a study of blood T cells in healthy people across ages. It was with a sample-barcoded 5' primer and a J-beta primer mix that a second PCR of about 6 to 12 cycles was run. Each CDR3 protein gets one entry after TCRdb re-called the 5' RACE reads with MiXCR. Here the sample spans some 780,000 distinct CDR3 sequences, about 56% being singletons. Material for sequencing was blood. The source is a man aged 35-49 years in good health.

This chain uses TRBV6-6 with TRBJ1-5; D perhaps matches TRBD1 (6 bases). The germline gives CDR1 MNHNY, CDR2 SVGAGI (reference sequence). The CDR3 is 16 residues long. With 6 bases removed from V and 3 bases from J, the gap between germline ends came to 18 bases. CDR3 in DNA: TGTGCCAGCAGCACCATCCCGGGGGACAACAATCAGCCCCAGCATTTT. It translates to CASSTIPGDNNQPQHF.

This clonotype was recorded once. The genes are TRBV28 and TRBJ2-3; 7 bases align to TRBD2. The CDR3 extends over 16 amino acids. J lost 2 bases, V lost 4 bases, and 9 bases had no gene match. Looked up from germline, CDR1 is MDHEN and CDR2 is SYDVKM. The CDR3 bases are TGTGCCAGCAGTTCCCCTGCGGGAGCTATCACAGATACGCAGTATTTT. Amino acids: CASSSPAGAITDTQYF. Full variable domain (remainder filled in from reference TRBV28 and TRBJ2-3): DVKVTQSSRYLVKRTGEKVFLECVQDMDHENMFWYRQDPGLGLRLIYFSYDVKMKEKGDIPEGYSVSREKKERFSLILESASTNQTSMYLCASSSPAGAITDTQYFGPGTRLTVL.

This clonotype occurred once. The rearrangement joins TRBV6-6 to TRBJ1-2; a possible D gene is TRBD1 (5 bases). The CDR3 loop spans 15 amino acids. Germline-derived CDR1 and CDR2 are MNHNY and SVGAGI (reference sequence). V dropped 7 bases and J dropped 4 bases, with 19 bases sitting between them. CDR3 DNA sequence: TGTGCCAGCATCCCTGCCGGGGCGCAGAGCTATGGCTACACCTTC. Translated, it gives CASIPAGAQSYGYTF.

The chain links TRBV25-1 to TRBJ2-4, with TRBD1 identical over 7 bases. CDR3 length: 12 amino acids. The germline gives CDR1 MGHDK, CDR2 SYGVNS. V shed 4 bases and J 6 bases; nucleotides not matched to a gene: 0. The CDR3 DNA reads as TGTGCCAGCAGTGCAGGGGGAAACATTCAGTACTTC. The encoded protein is CASSAGGNIQYF.

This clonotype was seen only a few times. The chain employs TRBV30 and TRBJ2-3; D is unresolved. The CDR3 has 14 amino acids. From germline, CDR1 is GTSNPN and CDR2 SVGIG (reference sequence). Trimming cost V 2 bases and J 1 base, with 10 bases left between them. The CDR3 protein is CAWSHPGGTDTQYF. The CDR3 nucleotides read TGTGCCTGGAGTCACCCTGGAGGCACAGATACGCAGTATTTT.

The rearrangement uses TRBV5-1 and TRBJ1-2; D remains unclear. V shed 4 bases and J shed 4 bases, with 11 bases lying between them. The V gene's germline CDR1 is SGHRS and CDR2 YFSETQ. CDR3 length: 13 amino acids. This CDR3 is CASSMEVSYGYTF. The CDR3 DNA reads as TGCGCCAGCAGCATGGAAGTGAGCTATGGCTACACCTTC.

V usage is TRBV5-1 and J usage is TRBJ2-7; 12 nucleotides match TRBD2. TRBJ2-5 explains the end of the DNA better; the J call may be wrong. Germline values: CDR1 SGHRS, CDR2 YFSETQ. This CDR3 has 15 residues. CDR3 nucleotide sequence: TGCGCCAGCAGCCTGGAGGGGACTAGCGGGGAGACCCAGTACTTC. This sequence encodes CASSLEGTSGETQYF.

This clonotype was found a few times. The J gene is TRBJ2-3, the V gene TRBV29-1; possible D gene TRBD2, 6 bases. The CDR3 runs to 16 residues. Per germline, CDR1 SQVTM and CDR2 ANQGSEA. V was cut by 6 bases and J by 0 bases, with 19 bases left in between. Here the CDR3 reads CSVYLAGSPSTDTQYF. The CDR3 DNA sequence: TGCAGCGTCTACTTGGCGGGGTCCCCTAGCACAGATACGCAGTATTTT.

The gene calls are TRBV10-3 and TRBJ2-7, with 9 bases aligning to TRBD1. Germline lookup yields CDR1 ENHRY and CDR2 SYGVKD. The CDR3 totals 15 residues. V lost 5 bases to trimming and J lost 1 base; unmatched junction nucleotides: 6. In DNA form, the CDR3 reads TGTGCCATCAGTAATACCGGGACAGGGTCCTACGAGCAGTACTTC. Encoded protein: CAISNTGTGSYEQYF.

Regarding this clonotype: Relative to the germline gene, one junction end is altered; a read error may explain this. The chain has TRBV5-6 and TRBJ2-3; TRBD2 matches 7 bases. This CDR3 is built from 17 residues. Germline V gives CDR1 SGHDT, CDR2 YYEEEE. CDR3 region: CASSSLGSSGTTETQYF. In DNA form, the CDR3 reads TGTGCCAGCAGCTCTCTGGGGTCTAGCGGAACCACAGAGACGCAGTATTTT.

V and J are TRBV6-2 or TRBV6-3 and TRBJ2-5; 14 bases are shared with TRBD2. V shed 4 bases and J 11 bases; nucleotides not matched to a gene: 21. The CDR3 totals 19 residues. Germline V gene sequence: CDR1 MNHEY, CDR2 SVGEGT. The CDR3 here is CASSSHGTSGSTPRGEQYF. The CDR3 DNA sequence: TGTGCCAGCAGTTCTCACGGGACTAGCGGGAGTACGCCGCGTGGAGAGCAGTACTTC.

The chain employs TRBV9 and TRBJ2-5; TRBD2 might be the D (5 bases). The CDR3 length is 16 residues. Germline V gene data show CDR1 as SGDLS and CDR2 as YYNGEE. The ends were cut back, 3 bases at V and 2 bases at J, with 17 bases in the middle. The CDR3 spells CASSEGFSALQETQYF. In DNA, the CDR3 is TGTGCCAGCAGCGAGGGATTTAGCGCCCTACAAGAGACCCAGTACTTC.